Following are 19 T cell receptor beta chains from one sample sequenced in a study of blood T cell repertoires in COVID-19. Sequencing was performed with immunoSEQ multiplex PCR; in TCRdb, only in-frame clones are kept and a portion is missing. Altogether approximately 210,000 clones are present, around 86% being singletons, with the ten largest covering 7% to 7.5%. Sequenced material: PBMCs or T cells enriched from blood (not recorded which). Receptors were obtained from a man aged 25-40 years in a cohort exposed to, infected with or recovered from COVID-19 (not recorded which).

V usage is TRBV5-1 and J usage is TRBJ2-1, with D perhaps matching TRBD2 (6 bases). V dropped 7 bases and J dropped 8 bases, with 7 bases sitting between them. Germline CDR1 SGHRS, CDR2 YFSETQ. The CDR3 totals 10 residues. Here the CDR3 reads CASGDYEQFF. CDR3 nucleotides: TGCGCCAGCGGGGACTATGAGCAGTTCTTC.

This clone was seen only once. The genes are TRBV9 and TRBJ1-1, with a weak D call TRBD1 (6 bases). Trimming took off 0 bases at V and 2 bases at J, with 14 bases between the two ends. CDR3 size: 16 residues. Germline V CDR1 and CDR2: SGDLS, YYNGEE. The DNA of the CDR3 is TGTGCCAGCAGCGTAGAGGGGTCCGGGACAAACACTGAAGCTTTCTTT. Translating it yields CASSVEGSGTNTEAFF.

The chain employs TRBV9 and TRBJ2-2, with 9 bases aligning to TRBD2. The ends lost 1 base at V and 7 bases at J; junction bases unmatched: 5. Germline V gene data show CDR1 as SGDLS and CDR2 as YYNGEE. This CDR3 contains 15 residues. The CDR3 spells CASSVRTSANGELFF. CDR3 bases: TGTGCCAGCAGCGTAAGGACTAGCGCCAACGGGGAGCTGTTTTTT. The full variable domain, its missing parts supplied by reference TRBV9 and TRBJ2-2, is DSGVTQTPKHLITATGQRVTLRCSPRSGDLSVYWYQQSLDQGLQFLIQYYNGEERAKGNILERFSAQQFPDLHSELNLSSLELGDSALYFCASSVRTSANGELFFGEGSRLTVL.

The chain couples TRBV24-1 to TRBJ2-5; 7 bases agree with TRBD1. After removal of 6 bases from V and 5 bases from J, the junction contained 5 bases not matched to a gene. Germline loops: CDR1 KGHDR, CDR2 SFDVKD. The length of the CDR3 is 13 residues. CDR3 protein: CATSRGGPETQYF. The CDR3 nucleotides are TGTGCCACCAGTAGAGGGGGCCCGGAGACCCAGTACTTC.

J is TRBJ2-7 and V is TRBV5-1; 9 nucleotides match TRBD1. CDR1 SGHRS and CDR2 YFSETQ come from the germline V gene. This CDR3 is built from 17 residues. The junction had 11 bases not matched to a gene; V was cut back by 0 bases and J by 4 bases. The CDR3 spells CASSLGTMDRGLYEQYF. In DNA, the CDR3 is TGCGCCAGCAGCTTGGGTACTATGGACAGGGGTCTGTACGAGCAGTACTTC.

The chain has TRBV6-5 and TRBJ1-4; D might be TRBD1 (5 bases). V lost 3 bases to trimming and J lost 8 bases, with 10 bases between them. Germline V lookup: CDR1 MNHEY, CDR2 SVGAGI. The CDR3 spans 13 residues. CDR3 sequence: CASSYGHREKLFF. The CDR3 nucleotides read TGTGCCAGCAGTTATGGACATAGGGAAAAACTGTTTTTT.

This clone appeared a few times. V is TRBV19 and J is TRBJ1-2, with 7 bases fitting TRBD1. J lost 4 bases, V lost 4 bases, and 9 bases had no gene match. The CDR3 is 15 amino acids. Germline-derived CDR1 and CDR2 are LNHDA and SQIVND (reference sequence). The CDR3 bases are TGTGCCAGTAGTAAGGGCCAGGGGGTGTTCTATGGCTACACCTTC. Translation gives CASSKGQGVFYGYTF. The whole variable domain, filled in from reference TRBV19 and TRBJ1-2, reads DGGITQSPKYLFRKEGQNVTLSCEQNLNHDAMYWYRQDPGQGLRLIYYSQIVNDFQKGDIAEGYSVSREKKESFPLTVTSAQKNPTAFYLCASSKGQGVFYGYTFGSGTRLTVV.

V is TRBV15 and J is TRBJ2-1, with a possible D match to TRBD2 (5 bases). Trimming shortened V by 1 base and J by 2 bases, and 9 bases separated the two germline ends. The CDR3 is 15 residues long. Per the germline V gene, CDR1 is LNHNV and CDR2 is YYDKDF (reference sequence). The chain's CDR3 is CATSRVSGTYNEQFF. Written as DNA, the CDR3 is TGTGCCACCAGCAGAGTTTCGGGGACCTACAATGAGCAGTTCTTC. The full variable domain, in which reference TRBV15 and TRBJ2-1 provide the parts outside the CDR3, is DAMVIQNPRYQVTQFGKPVTLSCSQTLNHNVMYWYQQKSSQAPKLLFHYYDKDFNNEADTPDNFQSRRPNTSFCFLDIRSPGLGDTAMYLCATSRVSGTYNEQFFGPGTRLTVL.

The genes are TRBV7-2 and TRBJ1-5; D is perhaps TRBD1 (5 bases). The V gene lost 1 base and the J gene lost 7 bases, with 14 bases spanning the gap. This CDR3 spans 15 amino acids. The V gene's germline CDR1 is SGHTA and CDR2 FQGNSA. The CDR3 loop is CASSLGTRSRQPQHF. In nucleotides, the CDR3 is TGTGCCAGCAGCTTAGGGACACGTTCTAGACAGCCCCAGCATTTT.

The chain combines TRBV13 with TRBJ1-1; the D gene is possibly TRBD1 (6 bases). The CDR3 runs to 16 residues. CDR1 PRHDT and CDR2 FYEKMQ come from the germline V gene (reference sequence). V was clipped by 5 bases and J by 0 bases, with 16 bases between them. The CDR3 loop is CASSPRGGGLNTEAFF. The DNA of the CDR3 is TGTGCCAGCAGCCCAAGGGGAGGGGGATTGAACACTGAAGCTTTCTTT.

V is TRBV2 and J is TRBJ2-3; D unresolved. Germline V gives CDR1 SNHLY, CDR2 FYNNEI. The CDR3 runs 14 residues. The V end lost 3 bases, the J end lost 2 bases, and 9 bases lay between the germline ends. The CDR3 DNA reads TGTGCCAGCAGTGAGGTAGTCTACACAGATACGCAGTATTTT. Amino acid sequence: CASSEVVYTDTQYF.

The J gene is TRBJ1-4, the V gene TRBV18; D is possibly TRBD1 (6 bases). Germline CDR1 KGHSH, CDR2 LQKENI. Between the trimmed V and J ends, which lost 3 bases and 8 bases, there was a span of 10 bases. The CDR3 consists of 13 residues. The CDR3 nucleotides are TGTGCCAGCTCACCTCAAAGGGGGGAAAAACTGTTTTTT. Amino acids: CASSPQRGEKLFF.

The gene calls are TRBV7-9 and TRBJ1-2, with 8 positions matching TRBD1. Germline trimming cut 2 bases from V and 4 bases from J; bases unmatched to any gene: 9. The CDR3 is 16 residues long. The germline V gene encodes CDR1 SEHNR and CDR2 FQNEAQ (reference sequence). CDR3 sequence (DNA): TGTGCCAGCAGCTTAAAAGTTGGGACAGGTGGCTATGGCTACACCTTC. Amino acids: CASSLKVGTGGYGYTF.

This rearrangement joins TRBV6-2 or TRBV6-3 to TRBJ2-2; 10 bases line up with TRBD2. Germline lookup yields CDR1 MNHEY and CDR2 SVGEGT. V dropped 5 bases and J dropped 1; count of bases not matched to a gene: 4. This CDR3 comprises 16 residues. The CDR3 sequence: CASSRRLAGNTGELFF. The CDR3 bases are TGTGCCAGCAGTCGCAGACTAGCGGGGAACACCGGGGAGCTGTTTTTT.

This CDR3 is CASSRGQRSYEQYF. In nucleotides, the CDR3 is TGCGCCAGCAGCAGGGGGCAGAGGTCCTACGAGCAGTACTTC. The chain uses TRBV5-1 and TRBJ2-7, with 7 bases identical to TRBD1. Germline-derived CDR1 and CDR2 are SGHRS and YFSETQ. The CDR3 loop spans 14 amino acids. Trimming at V came to 4 bases and at J to 1 base, leaving 5 bases not matched to a gene.

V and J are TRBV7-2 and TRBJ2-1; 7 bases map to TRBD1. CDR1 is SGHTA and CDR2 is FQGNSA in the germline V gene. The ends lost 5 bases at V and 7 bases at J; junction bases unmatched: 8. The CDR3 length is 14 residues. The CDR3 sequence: CASSPRMTGNEQFF. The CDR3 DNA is TGTGCCAGCAGCCCCCGGATGACAGGGAATGAGCAGTTCTTC. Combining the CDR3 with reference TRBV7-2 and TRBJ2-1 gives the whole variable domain GAGVSQSPSNKVTEKGKDVELRCDPISGHTALYWYRQSLGQGLEFLIYFQGNSAPDKSGLPSDRFSAERTGGSVSTLTIQRTQQEDSAVYLCASSPRMTGNEQFFGPGTRLTVL.

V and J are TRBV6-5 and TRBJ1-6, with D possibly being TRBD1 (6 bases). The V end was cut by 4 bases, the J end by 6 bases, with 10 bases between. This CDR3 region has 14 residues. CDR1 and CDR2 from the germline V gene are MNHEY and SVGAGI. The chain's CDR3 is CASSFHRANSPLHF. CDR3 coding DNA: TGTGCCAGCAGTTTCCACAGGGCTAATTCACCCCTCCACTTT.

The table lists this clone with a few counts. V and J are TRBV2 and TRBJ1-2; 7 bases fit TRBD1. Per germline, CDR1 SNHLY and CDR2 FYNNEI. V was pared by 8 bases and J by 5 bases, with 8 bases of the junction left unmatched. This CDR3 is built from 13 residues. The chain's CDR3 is CASLPTGYYGYTF. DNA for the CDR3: TGTGCCAGCCTACCGACAGGGTATTATGGCTACACCTTC.

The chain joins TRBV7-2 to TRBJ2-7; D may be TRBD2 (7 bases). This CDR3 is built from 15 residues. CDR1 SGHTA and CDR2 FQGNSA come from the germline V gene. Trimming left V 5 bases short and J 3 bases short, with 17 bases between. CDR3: CASSLGGGKVYEQYF. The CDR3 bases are TGTGCCAGCAGCCTAGGGGGGGGGAAGGTCTACGAGCAGTACTTC.